This T cell receptor (beta chain) was identified in a study of blood T cell repertoires in COVID-19. In the study overall: Researchers got acute and convalescent COVID-19 samples from the United States, Italy and Spain.

Under the authors' procedure: Amplifying reference gene primers gave estimates of nucleated cell counts. The table came from immunoSEQ multiplex PCR; TCRdb's copy has only in-frame clones and leaves some out. That table supplies the V and J calls and clone size; D and trimming were determined from the DNA. The sample consists of about 180,000 clones, about 88% of them appearing once. Trimming removed 5 bases from V and 3 bases from J, with 10 bases in between. CDR3 length equals 13 residues. Across 20 to 25 US areas, participants ranged in age from about 18 to 100 years. Researchers sorted participants into cohorts using their self-reported clinical history.

V usage is TRBV12-3 or TRBV12-4 and J usage is TRBJ1-1; D unresolved. Sequenced: PBMCs or T cells enriched from blood (not recorded which). The receptor's source is a human donor with acute COVID-19. The donor label of this sample is uncertain. CDR3 in amino acids: CASSSRRDTEAFF. The CDR3 DNA follows: TGTGCCAGCAGTAGTCGGAGGGACACTGAAGCTTTCTTT.